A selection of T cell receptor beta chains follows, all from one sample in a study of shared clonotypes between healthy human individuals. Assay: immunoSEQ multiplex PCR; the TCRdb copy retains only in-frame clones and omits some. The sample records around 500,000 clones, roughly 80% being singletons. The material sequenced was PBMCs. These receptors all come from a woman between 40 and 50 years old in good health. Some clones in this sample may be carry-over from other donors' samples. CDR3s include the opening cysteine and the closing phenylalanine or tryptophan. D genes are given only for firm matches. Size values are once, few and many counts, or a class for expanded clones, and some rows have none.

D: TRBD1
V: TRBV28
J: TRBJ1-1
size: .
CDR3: CASSLLWTGGAGHSGFTEAFF
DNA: TGTGCCAGCAGTTTATTGTGGACAGGGGGCGCGGGTCATTCGGGATTCACTGAAGCTTTCTTT

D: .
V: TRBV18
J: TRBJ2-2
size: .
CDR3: CASSPLLGTGELFF
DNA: TGTGCCAGCTCACCTCTGCTCGGCACCGGGGAGCTGTTTTTT

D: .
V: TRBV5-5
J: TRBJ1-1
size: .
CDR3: CASSLGLSNTEAFF
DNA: TGTGCCAGCAGCTTGGGACTTTCGAACACTGAAGCTTTCTTT

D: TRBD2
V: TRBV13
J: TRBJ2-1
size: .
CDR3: CASSFRGTSGYNEQFF
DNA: TGTGCCAGCAGCTTTAGGGGGACTAGCGGATACAATGAGCAGTTCTTC

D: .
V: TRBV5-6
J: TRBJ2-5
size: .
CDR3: CASSFRRQETQYF
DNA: TGTGCCAGCAGCTTCCGGCGGCAAGAGACCCAGTACTTC

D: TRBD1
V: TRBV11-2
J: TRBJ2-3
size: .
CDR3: CASSLVRQGRGGTQYF
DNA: TGTGCCAGCAGCTTAGTCCGACAGGGGCGAGGGGGAACGCAGTATTTT

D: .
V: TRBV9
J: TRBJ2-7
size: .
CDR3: CASSGTSYEQYF
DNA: TGTGCCAGCAGCGGGACTTCCTACGAGCAGTACTTC

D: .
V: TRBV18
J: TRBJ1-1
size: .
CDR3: CASSPDSLEAFF
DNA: TGTGCCAGCTCACCCGACAGTTTAGAAGCTTTCTTT

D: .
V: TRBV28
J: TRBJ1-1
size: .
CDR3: CASTALMNTEAFF
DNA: TGTGCCAGCACCGCACTCATGAACACTGAAGCTTTCTTT

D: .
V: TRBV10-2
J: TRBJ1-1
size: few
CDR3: CASSEDRLMNTEAFF
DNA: TGCGCCAGCAGTGAAGACAGACTCATGAACACTGAAGCTTTCTTT

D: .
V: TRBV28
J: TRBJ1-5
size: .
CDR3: CASTAPGDRGQPQHF
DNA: TGTGCCAGCACCGCCCCAGGGGATCGCGGTCAGCCCCAGCATTTT

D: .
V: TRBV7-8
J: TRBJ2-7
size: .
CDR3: CASSFLRCPPYEQYF
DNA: TGTGCCAGCAGTTTCCTCCGCTGCCCACCCTACGAGCAGTACTTC

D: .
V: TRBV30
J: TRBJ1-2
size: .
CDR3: CAYGVGGVGGYTF
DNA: TGTGCCTACGGAGTGGGGGGTGTTGGTGGCTACACCTTC

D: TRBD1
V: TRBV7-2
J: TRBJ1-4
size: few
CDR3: CASSLAVRQGLATNEKLFF
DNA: TGTGCCAGCAGCTTAGCGGTTAGACAGGGACTCGCAACTAATGAAAAACTGTTTTTT

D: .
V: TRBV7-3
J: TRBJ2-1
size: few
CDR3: CASSLGLQRGNEQFF
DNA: TGTGCCAGCAGTTTGGGACTTCAGAGGGGCAATGAGCAGTTCTTC

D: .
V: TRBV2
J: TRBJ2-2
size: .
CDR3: CASSEGVTPNTGELFF
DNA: TGTGCCAGCAGTGAAGGTGTGACACCGAACACCGGGGAGCTGTTTTTT